These 3 T cell receptor beta chains came from one sample sequenced in a study of regulatory T cells in long-lasting Graves disease. Time point noted: newly diagnosed GD, antithyroid drugs for less than 3 months. Generation of the TCR library employed RNA extracted from PBMCs. Investigators prepared the TCR beta libraries by applying iRepertoire HTBI primers and Arm-PCR of CDR3 regions. TCRdb reanalysed the multiplex PCR reads using MiXCR and keeps one entry per CDR3 protein. Of approximately 400,000 distinct CDR3 sequences in the sample, 15% are singletons; the top ten hold about 8.3%. This same sample was also part of a study on T cells in Graves' hyperthyroidism and ophthalmopathy.

The specimen was peripheral blood mononuclear cells (PBMCs), collected at new diagnosis, from a patient treated with antithyroid drugs. The receptors come from a woman between 40 and 50 years old with Graves disease.

This clonotype was counted a few times. This chain uses TRBV28 with TRBJ1-6; 8 bases match TRBD1. The CDR3 has 17 amino acids. CDR1 and CDR2 (germline): MDHEN, SYDVKM. V lost 2 bases, J lost 7 bases, and 10 bases stayed unmatched. Here the CDR3 reads CASSLADQGAQNSPLHF. The DNA of the CDR3 is TGTGCCAGCAGTTTAGCAGACCAGGGGGCTCAAAATTCACCCCTCCACTTT.

This clonotype has ten or more counts. V gene TRBV3-1 combines with J gene TRBJ2-5, with D tentatively TRBD1 (5 bases). V lost 0 bases and J lost 11, with 7 bases in between. The CDR3 loop spans 11 amino acids. The germline V gene has CDR1 LGHDT and CDR2 YNNKEL (reference sequence). CDR3 amino acids: CASSQDRTQYF. In nucleotides, the CDR3 is TGTGCCAGCAGCCAAGACCGGACACAGTACTTC.

This chain uses TRBV4-1 with TRBJ1-5, with D perhaps matching TRBD1 (5 bases). The CDR3 is 18 residues long. Trimming shortened V by 0 bases and J by 2 bases, and 17 bases separated the two germline ends. Germline V gene sequence: CDR1 MGHRA, CDR2 YSYEKL. CDR3 amino acids: CASSQDVVGGVGNQPQHF. For the CDR3, the DNA is TGCGCCAGCAGCCAAGATGTCGTGGGGGGGGTCGGCAATCAGCCCCAGCATTTT.